The source of this T cell receptor (beta chain) is a study of beta chain features in type 1 diabetes. The wider study: Under 140,000,000 sorted cells were examined across all samples. Whole-study results and caveats: Highly expressing activated T cells could be over-counted with a cDNA template. Whether TCRB rearrangement is influenced by HLA type was left unresolved in this analysis.

A CD45RO/CCR7/CD25/CD127/CD95/CD27 panel sorted naive, central memory, regulatory and stem cell-like memory CD4+ cells. This clone has more than one count but fewer than ten. No antigen is known for it. The entirety of the isolated RNA underwent reverse transcription, so expressed TCRB transcripts were sequenced. The assay was immunoSEQ multiplex PCR, and TCRdb's table has in-frame clones only and misses some. This sample has some 150,000 clones; roughly 10% occur once, and the top ten carry 1.3%. The V and J ends lost 8 bases and 0 bases respectively, with 10 bases between them. This CDR3 comprises 14 residues. Germline loops: CDR1 SGHTA, CDR2 FQGTGA.

V usage is TRBV7-3 and J usage is TRBJ2-2; D unclear. This TCR derives from a man aged 18 to 29 in good health. Sequencing input: naive CD4+ T cells from blood. CDR3 in amino acids: CASGSHANTGELFF. The DNA for the CDR3 is TGTGCCAGCGGTTCACACGCGAACACCGGGGAGCTGTTTTTT.